This TCR beta chain was profiled in a study of T-cell memory formation after mild COVID-19. Overall study: TCR clusters were largely donor specific.

From germline, CDR1 is DFQATT and CDR2 SNEGSKA (reference sequence). With 4 bases removed from V and 1 base from J, the gap between germline ends came to 18 bases. The CDR3 totals 16 residues. Each CDR3 protein is one row after TCRdb ran MiXCR on the 5' RACE reads. The sample has about 290,000 distinct CDR3 sequences, approximately 15% seen once. Concerning this clonotype: Its antigen is undetermined.

Study results and limitations: The study found contracting CD4+ clones mainly in CM and EM and contracting CD8+ clones in EMRA. That cross-reactive memory joined was suggested by some responding clones appearing in pre-infection memory. Day 15 to 85 contractors were CD4/CD8 balanced; later expanders leaned CD4+.

The chain carries TRBV20-1 and TRBJ2-3, with D possibly being TRBD2 (6 bases). The receptor was isolated from a man between 18 and 35 years old who had mild COVID-19 (a few samples of this study predate the infection). Cell type and time point are not known. Sequencing used PBMCs or a T cell subset sorted from them (not recorded which). Here the CDR3 DNA reads TGCAGTGCTACGCCTGTGACTAGATCCCGCACAGATACGCAGTATTTT. This encodes CSATPVTRSRTDTQYF.